Listed here are 14 T cell receptor beta chains from one sample, sequenced in a study of response to subunit inactivated influenza vaccine. TCRdb reprocessed the RT-PCR reads via MiXCR and lists one record per CDR3 protein. The sample lists about 700,000 distinct CDR3 sequences; roughly 13% were seen once. The sequencing here drew on PBMCs from blood, taken 14 to 15 days before vaccination. These receptors all come from a man over 45 who received an inactivated influenza vaccine.

V gene TRBV6-5 combines with J gene TRBJ2-7, with D maybe TRBD2 (6 bases). Germline V gene sequence: CDR1 MNHEY, CDR2 SVGAGI. The CDR3 spans 14 residues. Trimming left V 6 bases short and J 4 bases short, with 16 bases between. CDR3 sequence: CASSYAGSRYEQYF. The CDR3 DNA follows: TGTGCCAGCAGCTACGCGGGGAGTAGGTACGAGCAGTACTTC.

This chain uses TRBV18 with TRBJ2-5; D may be TRBD1 or TRBD2 (5 bases each). In germline, CDR1 is KGHSH, CDR2 LQKENI. V lost 8 bases to trimming and J lost 4 bases, with 14 bases between them. This CDR3 spans 13 amino acids. The CDR3 sequence: CASRPPGRETQYF. In nucleotides, the CDR3 is TGTGCCAGCAGGCCGCCAGGGAGAGAGACCCAGTACTTC.

This chain links TRBV5-1 with TRBJ2-5; 9 nucleotides line up with TRBD1. This CDR3 contains 14 residues. The germline V gene encodes CDR1 SGHRS and CDR2 YFSETQ. V was clipped by 4 bases and J by 2 bases; unmatched bases: 3. The CDR3 DNA sequence: TGCGCCAGCAGCGGGGACAGGGCTCAAGAGACCCAGTACTTC. This encodes CASSGDRAQETQYF.

The J gene is TRBJ2-3, the V gene TRBV6-1; D gene ambiguous. Germline CDR1 reads MNHNS; CDR2 reads SASEGT. The CDR3 consists of 16 residues. Trimming took off 8 bases at V and 3 bases at J, with 21 bases between the two ends. CDR3 DNA sequence: TGTGCCAGCTCTAACTCCAGGCCCGGGCGTACAGATACGCAGTATTTT. Its translation: CASSNSRPGRTDTQYF.

Many counts were recorded for this clonotype. This chain links TRBV2 with TRBJ1-5; 10 bases map to TRBD1. The germline CDR1 and CDR2 sequences are SNHLY and FYNNEI. V was clipped by 1 base and J by 6 bases; unmatched bases: 3. This CDR3 comprises 15 residues. The CDR3 is CASSEGTGGSQPQHF. The CDR3 nucleotides are TGTGCCAGCAGTGAAGGGACAGGGGGAAGTCAGCCCCAGCATTTT. Full variable domain (missing parts from reference TRBV2 and TRBJ1-5): EPEVTQTPSHQVTQMGQEVILRCVPISNHLYFYWYRQILGQKVEFLVSFYNNEISEKSEIFDDQFSVERPDGSNFTLKIRSTKLEDSAMYFCASSEGTGGSQPQHFGDGTRLSIL.

The V gene is TRBV7-9, the J gene TRBJ2-7; D is possibly TRBD1 (6 bases). The ends were cut back, 3 bases at V and 2 bases at J, with 14 bases in the middle. The CDR3 runs 15 residues. In germline, CDR1 is SEHNR, CDR2 FQNEAQ (reference sequence). CDR3 amino acids: CASSFGFGGAYEQYF. CDR3 DNA: TGTGCCAGCAGCTTTGGGTTTGGGGGCGCCTACGAGCAGTACTTC.

This chain links TRBV7-2 with TRBJ2-7; 9 bases agree with TRBD1. The CDR3 contains 15 residues. V lost 5 bases to trimming and J lost 3 bases; unmatched junction nucleotides: 8. The germline V gene has CDR1 SGHTA and CDR2 FQGNSA. CDR3: CASSQQQTGGYEQYF. Here the CDR3 DNA reads TGTGCCAGCAGCCAACAACAGACAGGGGGCTACGAGCAGTACTTC.

This clonotype was seen repeatedly, ten times or more. The CDR3 DNA sequence: TGTGCCAGCAGTTTTGGGGGGCTTCAGCCCCAGCATTTT. Translated, it gives CASSFGGLQPQHF. This chain uses TRBV12-3 or TRBV12-4 with TRBJ1-5, with a weak D call TRBD1 (6 bases). Trimming removed 3 bases from V and 6 bases from J, with 9 bases in between. This CDR3 contains 13 residues.

This clonotype has only a few counts. This chain uses TRBV20-1 with TRBJ2-1; 9 bases align to TRBD2. Germline V gene data show CDR1 as DFQATT and CDR2 as SNEGSKA (reference sequence). After removal of 3 bases from V and 7 bases from J, the junction contained 7 bases not matched to a gene. CDR3 size: 14 residues. The CDR3 coding sequence is TGCAGTGCTAGTCTGGCGGGGGGGAGGAATGAGCAGTTCTTC. Protein sequence: CSASLAGGRNEQFF.

This sequence joins TRBV7-9 and TRBJ2-5, with D possibly TRBD1 on 5 matching bases. V lost 2 bases and J lost 5, with 12 bases in between. Germline V gene lookup returns CDR1 SEHNR and CDR2 FQNEAQ (reference sequence). CDR3 size: 14 residues. The DNA of the CDR3 is TGTGCCAGCAGCTTAAGGGGTTCGGAGGAGACCCAGTACTTC. Its translation is CASSLRGSEETQYF.

The chain combines TRBV28 with TRBJ2-2, with D uncertain. This CDR3 region has 15 residues. V was shortened by 1 base and J by 6 bases, with 12 bases between the two germline ends. Germline loops: CDR1 MDHEN, CDR2 SYDVKM. CDR3 in amino acids: CASSLFFRSAGELFF. CDR3 nucleotide sequence: TGTGCCAGCAGTTTATTTTTTCGATCGGCCGGGGAGCTGTTTTTT.

The gene calls are TRBV4-1 and TRBJ2-1; D might be TRBD1 or TRBD2, each matching 5 bases. Trimming left V 3 bases short and J 6 bases short, with 15 bases between. CDR3 size: 15 residues. Germline values: CDR1 MGHRA, CDR2 YSYEKL. CDR3 sequence: CASSHGSEGINEQFF. The CDR3 DNA is TGCGCCAGCAGCCATGGGAGCGAGGGGATCAATGAGCAGTTCTTC.

This clonotype occurred many times. This sequence joins TRBV15 and TRBJ2-1; 7 bases fit TRBD2. This CDR3 comprises 13 residues. Germline V gene sequence: CDR1 LNHNV, CDR2 YYDKDF (reference sequence). J lost 8 bases, V lost 6 bases, and 7 bases had no gene match. Written as DNA, the CDR3 is TGTGCCACCAGTGGGGGACTAATGTATGAGCAGTTCTTC. It specifies CATSGGLMYEQFF.

The chain employs TRBV2 and TRBJ2-3, with 10 bases identical to TRBD1. Germline CDR1 reads SNHLY; CDR2 reads FYNNEI. The J segment lost 5 bases and the V segment lost 4 bases, leaving 6 bases of the junction unmatched. The CDR3 is 15 amino acids. The CDR3 DNA sequence: TGTGCCAGCAGTGGCCGGGACAGGGGAGGAGATACGCAGTATTTT. Its translation: CASSGRDRGGDTQYF.